This T cell receptor beta chain stems from a study of cytomegalovirus exposure and HLA in healthy donors. PCR involved 60 Vbeta and 13 Jbeta primers. The table came from immunoSEQ multiplex PCR; TCRdb's copy has only in-frame clones and leaves some out. The top ten hold roughly 1.5% of the sample, which has around 170,000 clones, about 82% seen once. The germline CDR1 and CDR2 sequences are MNHNS and SASEGT. The CDR3 spans 16 residues. V shed 6 bases, J shed 2 bases, and the junction held 11 bases outside the gene matches. This TCR came from a man younger than 30 in good health and CMV-seronegative. The sample comprised PBMCs. This chain connects TRBV6-1 to TRBJ2-3; 7 positions agree with TRBD1. The DNA for the CDR3 is TGTGCCAGCAGCGAATTTGGGACAGAAGACACAGATACGCAGTATTTT. Residues: CASSEFGTEDTDTQYF.